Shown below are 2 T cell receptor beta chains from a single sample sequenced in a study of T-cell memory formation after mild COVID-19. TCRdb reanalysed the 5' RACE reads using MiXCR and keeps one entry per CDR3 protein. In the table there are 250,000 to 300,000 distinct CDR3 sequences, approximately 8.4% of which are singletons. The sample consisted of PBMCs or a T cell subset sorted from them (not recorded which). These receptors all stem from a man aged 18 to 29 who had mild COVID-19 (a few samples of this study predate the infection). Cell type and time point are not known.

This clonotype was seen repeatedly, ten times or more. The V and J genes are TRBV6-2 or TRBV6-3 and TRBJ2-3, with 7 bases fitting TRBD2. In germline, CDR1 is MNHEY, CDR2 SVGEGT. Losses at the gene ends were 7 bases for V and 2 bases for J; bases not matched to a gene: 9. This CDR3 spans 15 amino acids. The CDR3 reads CASTHGLADTDTQYF. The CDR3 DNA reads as TGTGCCAGCACTCACGGGCTAGCGGACACAGATACGCAGTATTTT.

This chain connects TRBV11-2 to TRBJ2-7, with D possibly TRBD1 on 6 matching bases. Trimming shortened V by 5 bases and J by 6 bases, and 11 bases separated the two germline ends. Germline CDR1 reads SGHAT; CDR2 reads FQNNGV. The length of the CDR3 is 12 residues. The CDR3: CASSLTGTEQYF. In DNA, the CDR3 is TGTGCCAGCAGCCTAACAGGGACCGAGCAGTACTTC.